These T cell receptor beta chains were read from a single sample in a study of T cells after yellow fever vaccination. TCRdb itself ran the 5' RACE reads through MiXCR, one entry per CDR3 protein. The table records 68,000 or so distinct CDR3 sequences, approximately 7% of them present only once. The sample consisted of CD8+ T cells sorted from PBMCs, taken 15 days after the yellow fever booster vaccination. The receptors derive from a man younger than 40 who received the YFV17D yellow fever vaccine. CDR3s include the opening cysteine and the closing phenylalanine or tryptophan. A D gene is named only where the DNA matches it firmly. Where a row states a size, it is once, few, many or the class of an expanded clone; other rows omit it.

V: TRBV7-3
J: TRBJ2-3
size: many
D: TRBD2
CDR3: CASSSHIAGGTDTQYF
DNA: TGTGCCAGCAGCTCACATATAGCGGGAGGGACGGATACGCAGTATTTT

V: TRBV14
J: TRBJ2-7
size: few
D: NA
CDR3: CASSHRRDYEQYF
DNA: TGTGCCAGCAGCCACCGCCGGGACTACGAGCAGTACTTC

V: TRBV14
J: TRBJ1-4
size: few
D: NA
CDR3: CASGQPDGAELFF
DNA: TGTGCCAGCGGCCAACCTGACGGGGCGGAACTGTTTTTT

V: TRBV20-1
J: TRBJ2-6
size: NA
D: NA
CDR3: CSASGSNSGANVLTF
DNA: TGCAGTGCTAGCGGCAGTAACTCTGGGGCCAACGTCCTGACTTTC

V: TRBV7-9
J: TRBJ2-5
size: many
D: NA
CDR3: CASRSPTEGETQYF
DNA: TGTGCCAGCAGATCCCCGACAGAAGGGGAGACCCAGTACTTC

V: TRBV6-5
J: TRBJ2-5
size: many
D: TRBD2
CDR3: CASSYSGLAGTLETQYF
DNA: TGTGCCAGCAGTTATTCCGGACTAGCGGGAACTCTGGAGACCCAGTACTTC

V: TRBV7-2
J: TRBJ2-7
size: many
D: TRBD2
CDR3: CASSLAPPSGSGYEQYF
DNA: TGTGCCAGCAGCTTAGCCCCTCCTAGCGGGAGTGGTTACGAGCAGTACTTC

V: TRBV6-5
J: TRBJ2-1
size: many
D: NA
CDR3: CASSYEGGTTFLNEQFF
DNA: TGTGCCAGCAGTTACGAAGGGGGGACTACTTTTTTAAATGAGCAGTTCTTC

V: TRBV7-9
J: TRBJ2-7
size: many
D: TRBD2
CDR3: CASSTTSGQPEQYF
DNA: TGTGCCAGCAGCACTACTAGCGGCCAGCCCGAACAGTACTTC

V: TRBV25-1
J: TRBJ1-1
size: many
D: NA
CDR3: CASSEYFTDEAFF
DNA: TGTGCCAGCAGTGAATATTTCACAGATGAAGCTTTCTTT

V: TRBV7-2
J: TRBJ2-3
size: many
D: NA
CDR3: CASSHGTPDTQYF
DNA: TGTGCCAGCAGCCATGGGACACCAGATACGCAGTATTTT

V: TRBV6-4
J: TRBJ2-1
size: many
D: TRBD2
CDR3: CASSDRGLAGGRDEQFF
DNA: TGTGCCAGCAGTGACCGGGGACTAGCGGGAGGGAGGGATGAGCAGTTCTTC

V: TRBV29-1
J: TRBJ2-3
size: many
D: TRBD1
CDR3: CSVLDRDTSTDTQYF
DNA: TGCAGCGTACTCGACAGGGATACTAGCACAGATACGCAGTATTTT

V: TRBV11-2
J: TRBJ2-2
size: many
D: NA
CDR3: CASTGLSGHPQGTGELFF
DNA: TGTGCCAGCACCGGGCTTAGCGGACATCCCCAAGGAACCGGGGAGCTGTTTTTT

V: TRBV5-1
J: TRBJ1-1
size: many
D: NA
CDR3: CASSLGGTGTEAFF
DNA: TGCGCCAGCAGCTTGGGCGGTACGGGCACTGAAGCTTTCTTT

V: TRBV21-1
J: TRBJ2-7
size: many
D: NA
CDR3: CASSKDPGPYEQYF
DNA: TGTGCCAGCAGCAAAGATCCGGGCCCCTACGAGCAGTACTTC

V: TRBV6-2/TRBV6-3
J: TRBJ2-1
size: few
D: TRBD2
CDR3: CASTDGLAGANEQFF
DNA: TGTGCCAGCACCGACGGACTAGCGGGAGCCAATGAGCAGTTCTTC

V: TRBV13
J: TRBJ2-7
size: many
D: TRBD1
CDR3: CASSSRDRVYEQYF
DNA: TGTGCCAGCAGCTCCCGGGACAGGGTCTACGAGCAGTACTTC

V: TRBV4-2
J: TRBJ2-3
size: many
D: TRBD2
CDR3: CASSQQLAGEGDTQYF
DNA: TGTGCCAGCAGCCAACAGCTAGCGGGAGAGGGTGATACGCAGTATTTT

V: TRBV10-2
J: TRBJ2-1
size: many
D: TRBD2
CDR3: CASRDTSGEQFF
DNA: TGCGCCAGCAGGGACACTAGCGGGGAGCAGTTCTTC